A single sample gave rise to the 14 T cell receptor beta chains below, sequenced in a study of OX40 agonist ivuxolimab in advanced cancers. Data came from immunoSEQ multiplex PCR; TCRdb stores just in-frame clones and leaves some out. The profile covers 70,000 to 95,000 clones, with approximately 85% appearing a single time and over 3% taken by the ten largest. The sequencing here drew on CD4+ or CD8+ T cells sorted from blood, taken in a trial of the OX40 agonist ivuxolimab. The source of these receptors is an adult with an advanced solid tumor such as melanoma, head and neck, liver or kidney cancer.

This chain joins TRBV28 and TRBJ2-2, with D tentatively TRBD1 (5 bases). V lost 6 bases and J 6 bases, leaving 14 bases between the germline ends. The CDR3 runs 14 residues. From germline, CDR1 is MDHEN and CDR2 SYDVKM. CDR3 DNA: TGTGCCAGCAGACCCGACAGTTATCCCGGGGAGCTGTTTTTT. Encoded protein: CASRPDSYPGELFF.

The chain is built from TRBV21-1 and TRBJ2-5; TRBD2 reflects the table's D call only, with no check against the DNA. TRBV21-1 is described as a pseudogene. The CDR3 contains 19 residues. In DNA form, the CDR3 reads TGTGCCAGCAGCAAAGTGGTGGGACTAGCGGGAGTGATACAAGAGACCCAGTACTTC. It codes for CASSKVVGLAGVIQETQYF.

This clone was found once. The chain has TRBV2 and TRBJ1-1; D is uncertain. CDR3 length: 14 amino acids. Germline CDR1 reads SNHLY; CDR2 reads FYNNEI. Trimming cost V 3 bases and J 0 bases, with 8 bases left between them. CDR3 in DNA: TGTGCCAGCAGTGACAGATTCATGAACACTGAAGCTTTCTTT. Protein product: CASSDRFMNTEAFF.

The V gene is TRBV7-9, the J gene TRBJ2-5; no definite D call. This CDR3 spans 15 amino acids. V shed 7 bases and J shed 7 bases, with 22 bases lying between them. The germline CDR1 and CDR2 sequences are SEHNR and FQNEAQ (reference sequence). In DNA form, the CDR3 reads TGTGCCAGCAACGCCCAAGAGGAGCCAACCCGGACCCAGTACTTC. Residues: CASNAQEEPTRTQYF.

The chain is built from TRBV7-2 and TRBJ1-1; D not certain. Germline-derived CDR1 and CDR2 are SGHTA and FQGNSA. V was trimmed by 1 base and J by 8 bases, leaving 11 bases between them. This CDR3 region has 13 residues. DNA for the CDR3: TGTGCCAGCAGCTTAGATCAACTTCGGGAAGCTTTCTTT. Its translation: CASSLDQLREAFF.

The rearrangement joins TRBV5-4 to TRBJ2-7, with TRBD2 identical over 9 bases. V shed 4 bases and J 3 bases; nucleotides not matched to a gene: 8. The CDR3 is 15 residues long. Germline CDR1 and CDR2: SGHNT and YYREEE (reference sequence). The CDR3 sequence: CASSPEASGNYEQYF. The CDR3 DNA sequence: TGTGCCAGCAGCCCCGAGGCTAGCGGGAACTACGAGCAGTACTTC.

This clone was observed once. The rearrangement links TRBV5-4 to TRBJ2-1; D might be TRBD1 or TRBD2, each matching 5 bases. With 4 bases removed from V and 8 bases from J, the gap between germline ends came to 10 bases. Germline V lookup: CDR1 SGHNT, CDR2 YYREEE (reference sequence). CDR3 length: 12 residues. CDR3: CASSRRGDEQFF. In DNA, the CDR3 is TGTGCCAGCAGCCGACGGGGCGATGAGCAGTTCTTC.

The chain employs TRBV27 and TRBJ2-4; perhaps TRBD2 as D (6 bases). The germline gives CDR1 MNHEY, CDR2 SMNVEV (reference sequence). The germline V and J ends were trimmed by 3 bases and 8 bases, with 17 bases remaining between them. The CDR3 covers 15 residues. In DNA form, the CDR3 reads TGTGCCAGCAGTTTTGTAGGAGCGGGTTTGGACATTCAGTACTTC. It translates to CASSFVGAGLDIQYF.

The chain uses TRBV28 and TRBJ2-1; D may be TRBD1 (5 bases). CDR3 length equals 15 residues. Germline V gene sequence: CDR1 MDHEN, CDR2 SYDVKM. V gave up 3 bases and J gave up 0 bases, with 9 bases separating them. In DNA, the CDR3 is TGTGCCAGCAGTTTTTTAGGGGTCTCCTACAATGAGCAGTTCTTC. Its translation: CASSFLGVSYNEQFF.

V and J are TRBV7-9 and TRBJ2-1, with 10 bases identical to TRBD2. Germline CDR1 SEHNR, CDR2 FQNEAQ (reference sequence). The CDR3 runs 16 residues. V shed 5 bases, J shed 6 bases, and the junction held 10 bases outside the gene matches. For the CDR3, the DNA is TGTGCCAGCAGCCACATCCCAGCGGGAGGGTCCAATGAGCAGTTCTTC. Protein product: CASSHIPAGGSNEQFF.

The CDR3 spells CASSARLAGSTDTQYF. CDR3 DNA sequence: TGTGCCAGCAGTGCCCGACTAGCGGGAAGCACAGATACGCAGTATTTT. J is TRBJ2-3 and V is TRBV25-1, with 11 bases identical to TRBD2. CDR1 is MGHDK, CDR2 SYGVNS, per germline. The CDR3 length is 16 residues. V was pared by 4 bases and J by 0 bases, with 3 bases of the junction left unmatched. Based on the CDR3 plus reference TRBV25-1 and TRBJ2-3, the full variable domain is EADIYQTPRYLVIGTGKKITLECSQTMGHDKMYWYQQDPGMELHLIHYSYGVNSTEKGDLSSESTVSRIRTEHFPLTLESARPSHTSQYLCASSARLAGSTDTQYFGPGTRLTVL.

The chain uses TRBV12-5 and TRBJ2-1; 11 bases align to TRBD2. V dropped 5 bases and J dropped 6; count of bases not matched to a gene: 6. Germline V CDR1 and CDR2: LGHNT, FRNRAP. The CDR3 is made up of 15 amino acids. In DNA, the CDR3 is TGTGCTAGTGGTCCGGGACTAGCGGCTTCCAATGAGCAGTTCTTC. Translating gives CASGPGLAASNEQFF.

This clone was seen more than once but under ten times. This sequence joins TRBV7-2 and TRBJ2-7; TRBD1 aligns across 9 bases. The germline CDR1 and CDR2 sequences are SGHTA and FQGNSA. The V gene end was trimmed by 2 bases and the J gene end by 6 bases; junction bases not matched to a gene: 20. The CDR3 sequence is 19 residues long. The CDR3 DNA is TGTGCCAGCAGCTTATATACCGGACAGGGGTTGGTTTTGTCGTCCGAGCAGTACTTC. As protein: CASSLYTGQGLVLSSEQYF. The variable domain in full, with the rest retrieved from reference TRBV7-2 and TRBJ2-7, is GAGVSQSPSNKVTEKGKDVELRCDPISGHTALYWYRQSLGQGLEFLIYFQGNSAPDKSGLPSDRFSAERTGGSVSTLTIQRTQQEDSAVYLCASSLYTGQGLVLSSEQYFGPGTRLTVT.

This clone was detected a few times. The CDR3 coding sequence is TGCGCCAGCAGCCAAGTGGGGGGGACCGGGGAGCTGTTTTTT. Protein product: CASSQVGGTGELFF. This sequence joins TRBV4-1 and TRBJ2-2; 7 bases agree with TRBD2. This CDR3 is 14 amino acids long. Trimming at V came to 1 base and at J to 5 bases, leaving 1 base not matched to a gene. CDR1 is MGHRA, CDR2 YSYEKL, per germline.